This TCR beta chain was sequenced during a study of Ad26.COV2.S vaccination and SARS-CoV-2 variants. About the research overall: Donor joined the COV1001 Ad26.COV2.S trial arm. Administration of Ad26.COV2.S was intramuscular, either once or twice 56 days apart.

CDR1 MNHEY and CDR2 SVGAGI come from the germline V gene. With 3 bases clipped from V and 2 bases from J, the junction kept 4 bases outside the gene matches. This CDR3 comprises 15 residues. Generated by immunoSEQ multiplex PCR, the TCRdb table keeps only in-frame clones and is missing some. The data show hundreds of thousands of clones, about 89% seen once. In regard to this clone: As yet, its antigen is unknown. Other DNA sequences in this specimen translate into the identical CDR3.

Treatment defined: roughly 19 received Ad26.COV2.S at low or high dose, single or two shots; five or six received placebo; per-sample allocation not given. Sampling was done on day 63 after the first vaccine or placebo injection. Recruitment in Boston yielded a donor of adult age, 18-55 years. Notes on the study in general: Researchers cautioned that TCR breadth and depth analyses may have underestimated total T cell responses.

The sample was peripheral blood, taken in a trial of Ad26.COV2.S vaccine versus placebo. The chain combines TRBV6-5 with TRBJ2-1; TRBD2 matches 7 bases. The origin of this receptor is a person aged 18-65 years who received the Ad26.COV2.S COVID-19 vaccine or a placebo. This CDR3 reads CASSYGRAPYNEQFF. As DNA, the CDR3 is TGTGCCAGCAGTTATGGGAGGGCCCCCTACAATGAGCAGTTCTTC.